A selection of T cell receptor beta chains follows, all from one sample in a study of CD8 T cells in Susac syndrome. TCRdb re-called the immunoSEQ multiplex PCR reads with MiXCR, one entry per CDR3 protein. The sample contains 20,000 to 25,000 distinct CDR3 sequences, about 92% of which appear only once. What was sequenced was CD8+ T cells from PBMCs. The source of these receptors is a human donor in good health. Each CDR3 is given with its conserved first and last residue.

j_gene: TRBJ2-1; v_gene: TRBV6-2/TRBV6-3; len: 12; CDR3aa: CASSFTSAEQFF
j_gene: TRBJ1-1; v_gene: TRBV13; len: 12; CDR3aa: CASRSGTNEAFF
j_gene: TRBJ2-5; v_gene: TRBV7-9; len: 14; CDR3aa: CASSLAFVQEAQYF
j_gene: TRBJ2-7; v_gene: TRBV7-9; len: 13; CDR3aa: CASSPAGGHEQYF
j_gene: TRBJ2-2; v_gene: TRBV7-9; len: 17; CDR3aa: CASSPDLSGGPTGELFF
j_gene: TRBJ1-5; v_gene: TRBV5-1; len: 18; CDR3aa: CASSFIPGAREKDQPQHF
j_gene: TRBJ2-2; v_gene: TRBV2; len: 15; CDR3aa: CASSEGTFGPGELFF
j_gene: TRBJ2-7; v_gene: TRBV7-9; len: 14; CDR3aa: CASSFPQGVGEQYF
j_gene: TRBJ2-1; v_gene: TRBV6-5; len: 15; CDR3aa: CASRRLAGVGNEQFF
j_gene: TRBJ2-7; v_gene: TRBV4-3; len: 14; CDR3aa: CASSQGTWMGEQYF
j_gene: TRBJ1-2; v_gene: TRBV5-1; len: 13; CDR3aa: CASSLAGADGYTF
j_gene: TRBJ2-7; v_gene: TRBV29-1; len: 16; CDR3aa: CSAGGAAGGRHYEQYF
j_gene: TRBJ2-1; v_gene: TRBV5-4; len: 12; CDR3aa: CASSLEWGPQFF
j_gene: TRBJ1-5; v_gene: TRBV15; len: 16; CDR3aa: CATSGGGQYSNQPQHF
j_gene: TRBJ1-1; v_gene: TRBV7-9; len: 14; CDR3aa: CASSSGQLNTEAFF
j_gene: TRBJ2-7; v_gene: TRBV9; len: 15; CDR3aa: CASSGRAGQLYEQYF
j_gene: TRBJ1-2; v_gene: TRBV29-1; len: 14; CDR3aa: CSVEDNGANYGYTF
j_gene: TRBJ2-2; v_gene: TRBV29-1; len: 15; CDR3aa: CSARDVGADTGELFF
j_gene: TRBJ2-3; v_gene: TRBV6-5; len: 16; CDR3aa: CASSLSPTSGGDTQYF
j_gene: TRBJ2-1; v_gene: TRBV27; len: 13; CDR3aa: CASSLSRRNEQFF
j_gene: TRBJ1-2; v_gene: TRBV12-3/TRBV12-4; len: 15; CDR3aa: CASSTATRTNYGYTF
j_gene: TRBJ1-2; v_gene: TRBV7-9; len: 13; CDR3aa: CASSYPGSSGYTF